Listed here are 20 T cell receptor beta chains from one sample, sequenced in a study of blood T cell repertoires in COVID-19. The data were produced by immunoSEQ multiplex PCR, yet TCRdb's version contains in-frame clones alone and is incomplete. This sample has about 330,000 clones, with over 75% found just once. The sequenced material came from PBMCs or T cells enriched from blood (not recorded which). These TCRs come from a woman younger than 45 who had recovered from COVID-19.

The V and J genes are TRBV7-9 and TRBJ1-4, with D perhaps TRBD1 (6 bases). The V end was cut by 4 bases, the J end by 6 bases, with 15 bases between. Per germline, CDR1 SEHNR and CDR2 FQNEAQ (reference sequence). The CDR3 has 15 amino acids. The CDR3 loop reads CASSSYRVEDEKLFF. The CDR3 DNA sequence: TGTGCCAGCAGCTCTTACAGGGTAGAGGATGAAAAACTGTTTTTT. Looking up the rest from reference TRBV7-9 and TRBJ1-4 gives the full variable domain: DTGVSQNPRHKITKRGQNVTFRCDPISEHNRLYWYRQTLGQGPEFLTYFQNEAQLEKSRLLSDRFSAERPKGSFSTLEIQRTEQGDSAMYLCASSSYRVEDEKLFFGSGTQLSVL.

This clone was detected once. The V gene is TRBV5-5, the J gene TRBJ1-2, with a weak D call TRBD1 (6 bases). The V end lost 6 bases, the J end lost 6 bases, and 24 bases lay between the germline ends. Per the germline V gene, CDR1 is SGHKS and CDR2 is YYEKEE (reference sequence). This CDR3 is built from 16 residues. DNA of the CDR3: TGTGCCAGCACCCAGGTGCCCGACGCCCCAGGGGATGGCTACACCTTC. Encoded protein: CASTQVPDAPGDGYTF.

The genes are TRBV3-1 (or the pseudogene TRBV3-2) and TRBJ2-2; D is uncertain. V was pared by 4 bases and J by 4 bases, with 10 bases between. Per the germline V gene, CDR1 is LGHDT and CDR2 is YNNKEL (reference sequence). The CDR3 is 14 residues long. The CDR3 loop reads CASSPLGPTGELFF. The CDR3 bases are TGTGCCAGCAGCCCCCTGGGCCCCACCGGGGAGCTGTTTTTT.

This CDR3 reads CASSPRGSGDSDYEQYF. The CDR3 DNA reads as TGCGCCAGCAGCCCTCGTGGTAGCGGGGACTCCGACTACGAGCAGTACTTC. This chain uses TRBV4-1 with TRBJ2-7, with 8 bases aligning to TRBD2. The CDR3 runs to 17 residues. CDR1 is MGHRA and CDR2 is YSYEKL in the germline V gene. V trimming: 4 bases; J trimming: 3 bases; junction bases outside the gene matches: 14.

The chain is built from TRBV6-2 or TRBV6-3 and TRBJ2-1; 12 bases line up with TRBD1. Unmatched junction bases numbered 11, after V lost 5 bases and J lost 9 bases. The germline V gene has CDR1 MNHEY and CDR2 SVGEGT. This CDR3 has 16 residues. The CDR3 DNA follows: TGTGCCAGCAGTAAGTCCGGGACAGGGGGCTTTCGTGAGCAGTTCTTC. It codes for CASSKSGTGGFREQFF.

This chain connects TRBV4-2 to TRBJ2-2, with D possibly TRBD1 on 6 matching bases. The CDR3 length is 17 residues. Trimming shortened V by 2 bases and J by 1 base, and 14 bases separated the two germline ends. Germline V gene lookup returns CDR1 LGHNA and CDR2 YNFKEQ. The CDR3 here is CASSQTGLVGNTGELFF. CDR3 DNA: TGTGCCAGCAGCCAAACAGGGTTAGTAGGGAACACCGGGGAGCTGTTTTTT.

V is TRBV4-3 and J is TRBJ1-6, with 11 bases aligning to TRBD1. Trimming removed 1 base from V and 10 bases from J; junction bases left unmatched: 3. The germline CDR1 and CDR2 sequences are LGHNA and YSLEER. This CDR3 contains 15 residues. As DNA, the CDR3 is TGCGCCAGCAGCCAAGCGGACAGGGGGCGCTCACCCCTCCACTTT. Protein product: CASSQADRGRSPLHF.

V is TRBV7-9 and J is TRBJ2-1; TRBD2 agrees at 9 bases. Germline-derived CDR1 and CDR2 are SEHNR and FQNEAQ (reference sequence). The CDR3 spans 16 residues. The trim removed 3 bases at V and 6 bases at J, leaving 9 bases unmatched. The chain's CDR3 is CASSFGREGPFNEQFF. The CDR3 DNA reads as TGTGCCAGCAGCTTCGGGCGGGAGGGGCCTTTCAATGAGCAGTTCTTC.

The V gene is TRBV5-8, the J gene TRBJ2-5; 7 bases align to TRBD1. This CDR3 comprises 16 residues. V was clipped by 1 base and J by 2 bases; unmatched bases: 8. Germline CDR1 SGHTS, CDR2 YDEGEE. CDR3 DNA: TGTGCCAGCAGCTTGTTAAGTTGGGACAGACAAGAGACCCAGTACTTC. Its translation: CASSLLSWDRQETQYF.

This clone was observed a single time. The chain carries TRBV7-3 and TRBJ2-5; 7 bases line up with TRBD1. J lost 4 bases, V lost 5 bases, and 10 bases had no gene match. Germline values: CDR1 SGHTA, CDR2 FQGTGA. The CDR3 has 15 amino acids. Written as DNA, the CDR3 is TGTGCCAGCAGCCCAGAGACAGGGCCGAGAGAGACCCAGTACTTC. This translates into CASSPETGPRETQYF. The full variable domain, with the rest looked up from reference TRBV7-3 and TRBJ2-5, is GAGVSQTPSNKVTEKGKYVELRCDPISGHTALYWYRQSLGQGPEFLIYFQGTGAADDSGLPNDRFFAVRPEGSVSTLKIQRTERGDSAVYLCASSPETGPRETQYFGPGTRLLVL.

The gene calls are TRBV4-3 and TRBJ1-1; a weak D match, TRBD1 (5 bases). The CDR3 is 16 amino acids. Germline V gene data show CDR1 as LGHNA and CDR2 as YSLEER. Trimming removed 4 bases at V and 1 base at J, with 16 bases between. The CDR3 DNA reads TGCGCCAGCAGCCCGGGGGGTGGGCTACAGAACACTGAAGCTTTCTTT. Translation gives CASSPGGGLQNTEAFF.

The chain recombines TRBV4-1 with TRBJ1-2, with 9 bases identical to TRBD1. Losses at the gene ends were 4 bases for V and 4 bases for J; bases not matched to a gene: 4. Germline lookup yields CDR1 MGHRA and CDR2 YSYEKL. The CDR3 is made up of 14 amino acids. CDR3 residues: CASSRGTGSYGYTF. The CDR3 coding sequence is TGCGCCAGCAGCCGAGGGACAGGGAGCTATGGCTACACCTTC.

The chain combines TRBV5-1 with TRBJ2-5, with TRBD2 matching 7 bases. CDR3 size: 16 residues. V dropped 4 bases and J dropped 9; count of bases not matched to a gene: 18. The V gene's germline CDR1 is SGHRS and CDR2 YFSETQ. The DNA of the CDR3 is TGCGCCAGCAGCCCGCCCCTCCGGGACCCTGCGGGGGCCCAGTACTTC. This sequence encodes CASSPPLRDPAGAQYF.

This chain connects TRBV28 to TRBJ1-2, with 7 bases lining up with TRBD1. With 1 base clipped from V and 6 bases from J, the junction kept 20 bases outside the gene matches. The CDR3 totals 19 residues. From germline, CDR1 is MDHEN and CDR2 SYDVKM. The CDR3 sequence is CASSLYLTPRQGRADGYTF. The CDR3 nucleotides read TGTGCCAGCAGTTTATACCTAACCCCTCGACAGGGAAGAGCAGATGGCTACACCTTC.

The chain couples TRBV24-1 to TRBJ1-1; D is uncertain. This CDR3 is built from 14 residues. The germline V gene has CDR1 KGHDR and CDR2 SFDVKD. Trimming shortened V by 1 base and J by 8 bases, and 13 bases separated the two germline ends. The CDR3 region has the DNA TGTGCCACCAGTGATTTCCTTAGGTCGGAGGAAGCTTTCTTT. It codes for CATSDFLRSEEAFF.

For this clone: The sample has other DNA sequences that encode this CDR3 too. The chain joins TRBV5-1 to TRBJ2-7, with 8 bases lining up with TRBD1. The germline V gene encodes CDR1 SGHRS and CDR2 YFSETQ. V shed 0 bases and J 5 bases; nucleotides not matched to a gene: 1. The CDR3 covers 13 residues. The CDR3 loop reads CASSLGQGNEQYF. The CDR3 DNA follows: TGCGCCAGCAGCTTGGGACAGGGGAACGAGCAGTACTTC.

The chain links TRBV7-9 to TRBJ2-2, with a tentative D call TRBD2 (5 bases). The CDR3 is 15 residues long. Trimming shortened V by 1 base and J by 3 bases, and 9 bases separated the two germline ends. Germline CDR1 SEHNR, CDR2 FQNEAQ (reference sequence). CDR3 loop: CASSLVRADTGELFF. Here the CDR3 DNA reads TGTGCCAGCAGCTTAGTGAGGGCTGACACCGGGGAGCTGTTTTTT.

The chain joins TRBV5-6 to TRBJ1-5; D unresolved. The CDR3 has 15 residues. Germline assignment: CDR1 SGHDT and CDR2 YYEEEE. V was shortened by 0 bases and J by 6 bases, with 13 bases between the two germline ends. Written as DNA, the CDR3 is TGTGCCAGCAGCTTGGCGACCTCGCGGGGTCAGCCCCAGCATTTT. It encodes CASSLATSRGQPQHF.

The chain carries TRBV7-9 and TRBJ2-2; the match to TRBD1 covers 12 bases. The CDR3 length is 17 residues. J lost 2 bases, V lost 0 bases, and 1 base had no gene match. CDR1 SEHNR and CDR2 FQNEAQ come from the germline V gene (reference sequence). The DNA of the CDR3 is TGTGCCAGCAGCTTAGCGGGGACAGGGGGCAACACCGGGGAGCTGTTTTTT. Translated: CASSLAGTGGNTGELFF.

The chain couples TRBV19 to TRBJ1-3, with 7 bases identical to TRBD1. CDR3 length: 14 residues. CDR1 and CDR2 (germline): LNHDA, SQIVND (reference sequence). Trimming took 6 bases from V and 5 from J; bases not matched to a gene: 7. The CDR3 DNA reads as TGTGCCAGTAGGAACAGGGGAGGAAGAAACACCATATATTTT. It yields the protein CASRNRGGRNTIYF.